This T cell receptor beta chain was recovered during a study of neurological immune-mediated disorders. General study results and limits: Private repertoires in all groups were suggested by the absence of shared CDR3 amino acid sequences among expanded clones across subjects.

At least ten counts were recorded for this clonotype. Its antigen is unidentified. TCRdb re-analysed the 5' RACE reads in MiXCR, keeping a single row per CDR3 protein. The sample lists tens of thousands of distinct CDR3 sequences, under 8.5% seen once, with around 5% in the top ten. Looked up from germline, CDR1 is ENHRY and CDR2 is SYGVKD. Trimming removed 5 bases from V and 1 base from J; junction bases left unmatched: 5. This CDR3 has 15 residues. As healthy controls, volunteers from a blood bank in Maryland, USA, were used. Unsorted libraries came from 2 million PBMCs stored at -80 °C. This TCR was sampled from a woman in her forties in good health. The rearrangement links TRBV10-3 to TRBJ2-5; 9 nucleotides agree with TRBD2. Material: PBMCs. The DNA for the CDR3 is TGTGCCATCAGTATGACTAGCGGAATCCAAGAGACCCAGTACTTC. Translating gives CAISMTSGIQETQYF.